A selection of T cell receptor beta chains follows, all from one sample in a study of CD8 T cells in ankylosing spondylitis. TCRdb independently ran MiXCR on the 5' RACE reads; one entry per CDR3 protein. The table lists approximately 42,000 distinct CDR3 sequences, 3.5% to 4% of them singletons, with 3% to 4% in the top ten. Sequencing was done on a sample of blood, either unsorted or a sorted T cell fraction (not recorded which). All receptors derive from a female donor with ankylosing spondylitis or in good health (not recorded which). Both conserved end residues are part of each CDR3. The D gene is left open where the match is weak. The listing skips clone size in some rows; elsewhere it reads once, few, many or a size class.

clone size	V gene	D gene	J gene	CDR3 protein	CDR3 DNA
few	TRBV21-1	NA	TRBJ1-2	CASTSDTHLYGYTF	TGTGCCAGCACCTCGGACACGCACCTCTATGGCTACACCTTC
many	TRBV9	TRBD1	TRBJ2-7	CASSVSTGVDEQYF	TGTGCCAGCAGCGTAAGTACAGGGGTCGACGAGCAGTACTTC
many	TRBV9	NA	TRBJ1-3	CASSVSGIPSGNTIYF	TGTGCCAGCAGCGTATCAGGGATACCCTCTGGAAACACCATATATTTT
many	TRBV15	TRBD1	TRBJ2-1	CAPVILTGDPYNEQFF	TGTGCCCCCGTCATTCTAACAGGGGACCCCTACAATGAGCAGTTCTTC
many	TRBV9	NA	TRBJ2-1	CASSPRDGTWKNEQFF	TGTGCCAGCAGCCCGAGGGACGGTACCTGGAAGAATGAGCAGTTCTTC
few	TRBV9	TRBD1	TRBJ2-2	CASSVSGQGALDTGELFF	TGTGCCAGCAGCGTTTCGGGACAGGGGGCGCTGGACACCGGGGAGCTGTTTTTT
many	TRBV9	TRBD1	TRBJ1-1	CASSVVGTGGRYTEAFF	TGTGCCAGCAGCGTAGTTGGGACAGGGGGCCGGTACACTGAAGCTTTCTTT
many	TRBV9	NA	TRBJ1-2	CASSQRTSNYGYTF	TGTGCCAGCAGCCAACGGACCTCTAACTATGGCTACACCTTC
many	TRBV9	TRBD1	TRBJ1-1	CASSVEYEGWQGARTEAFF	TGTGCCAGCAGCGTAGAATACGAGGGGTGGCAGGGGGCGCGGACTGAAGCTTTCTTT
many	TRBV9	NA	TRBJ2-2	CASSLGRLNTGELFF	TGTGCCAGCAGCCTCGGGCGTTTGAACACCGGGGAGCTGTTTTTT
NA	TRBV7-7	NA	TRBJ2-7	CGSSAEDILGCHQQSW	TGTGGCAGCAGCGCAGAGGACATTCTCGGCTGCCACCAGCAGTCCTGG
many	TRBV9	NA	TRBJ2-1	CASSLASRDEQFF	TGTGCCAGCAGCTTGGCTTCCCGGGATGAGCAGTTCTTC
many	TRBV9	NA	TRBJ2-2	CASSGGGLAQMYGELFF	TGTGCCAGCAGCGGGGGGGGCCTAGCGCAGATGTACGGGGAGCTGTTTTTT
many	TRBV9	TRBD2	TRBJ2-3	CASSVVTSGRGTDTQYF	TGTGCCAGCAGCGTAGTTACTAGCGGGCGAGGCACAGATACGCAGTATTTT
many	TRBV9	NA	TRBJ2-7	CASSVGADTRSAEQYF	TGTGCCAGCAGCGTGGGGGCGGACACCCGGTCTGCCGAGCAGTACTTC
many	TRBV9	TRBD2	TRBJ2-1	CASSTGGSSYNEQFF	TGTGCCAGCAGCACCGGGGGGAGCTCCTACAATGAGCAGTTCTTC
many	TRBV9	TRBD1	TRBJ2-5	CASSVRDRGAETQYF	TGTGCCAGCAGCGTACGGGACAGGGGAGCGGAGACCCAGTACTTC
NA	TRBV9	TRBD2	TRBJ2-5	CASSDPRGLAGGRGETQYF	TGTGCCAGCAGCGACCCGAGGGGACTAGCGGGGGGTCGGGGAGAGACCCAGTACTTC
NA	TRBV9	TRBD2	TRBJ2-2	CASSPLGLAGDNGELFF	TGTGCCAGCAGCCCACTGGGACTAGCAGGCGACAACGGGGAGCTGTTTTTT
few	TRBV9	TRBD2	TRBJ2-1	CASSARGETAIPPYNEQFF	TGTGCCAGCAGCGCCCGGGGGGAGACGGCAATACCCCCCTACAATGAGCAGTTCTTC
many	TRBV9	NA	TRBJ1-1	CASSPLVGGKGTEAFF	TGTGCCAGCAGCCCCCTAGTTGGGGGGAAAGGCACTGAAGCTTTCTTT
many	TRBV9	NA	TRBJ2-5	CASSSRPQETQYF	TGTGCCAGCAGCTCTCGACCCCAAGAGACCCAGTACTTC
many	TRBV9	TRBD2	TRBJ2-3	CASSGRPGLATDTQYF	TGTGCCAGCAGCGGCCGTCCGGGACTAGCAACAGATACGCAGTATTTT
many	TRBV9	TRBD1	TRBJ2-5	CASSSGQRGETQYF	TGTGCCAGCAGCTCGGGACAGAGGGGAGAGACCCAGTACTTC
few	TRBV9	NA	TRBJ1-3	CASSVADYSGNTIYF	TGTGCCAGCAGCGTAGCGGACTATTCTGGAAACACCATATATTTT
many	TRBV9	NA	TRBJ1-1	CASSVGGHLNTEAFF	TGTGCCAGCAGCGTAGGGGGCCACTTAAACACTGAAGCTTTCTTT
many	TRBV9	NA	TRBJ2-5	CASSGGGVETQYF	TGTGCCAGCAGCGGGGGGGGCGTGGAGACCCAGTACTTC
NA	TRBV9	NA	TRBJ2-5	CASSVGFGSQETQYF	TGTGCCAGCAGCGTAGGTTTCGGGTCACAAGAGACCCAGTACTTC
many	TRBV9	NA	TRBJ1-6	CASSETSMRVGNSPLHF	TGTGCCAGCAGCGAGACCTCGATGCGGGTCGGTAATTCACCCCTCCACTTT
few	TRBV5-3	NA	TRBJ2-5	CARSFEDKSETQYF	TGTGCCAGAAGCTTTGAGGACAAATCGGAGACCCAGTACTTC
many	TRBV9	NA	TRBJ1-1	CASSPLGTEAFF	TGTGCCAGCAGCCCCCTGGGCACTGAAGCTTTCTTT
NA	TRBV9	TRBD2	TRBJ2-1	CASSVVPGGPLNEQFF	TGTGCCAGCAGCGTAGTTCCGGGGGGGCCACTTAATGAGCAGTTCTTC
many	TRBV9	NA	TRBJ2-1	CASSVVAGANEQFF	TGTGCCAGCAGCGTAGTCGCCGGGGCCAATGAGCAGTTCTTC
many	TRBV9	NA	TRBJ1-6	CASSPGVGPLHF	TGTGCCAGCAGCCCAGGGGTTGGGCCCCTCCACTTT
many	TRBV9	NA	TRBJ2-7	CASSLRDGGYYEQYF	TGTGCCAGCAGCTTACGGGACGGAGGATACTACGAGCAGTACTTC
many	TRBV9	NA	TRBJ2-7	CASSVDASYEQYF	TGTGCCAGCAGCGTCGACGCATCCTACGAGCAGTACTTC
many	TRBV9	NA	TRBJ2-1	CASSVALGVVSGTVYNEQFF	TGTGCCAGCAGCGTAGCTCTTGGAGTAGTATCAGGGACTGTTTACAATGAGCAGTTCTTC
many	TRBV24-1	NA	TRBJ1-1	CATREWAFF	TGTGCCACCAGGGAGTGGGCTTTCTTT
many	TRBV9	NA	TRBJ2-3	CASSHVGPDTQYF	TGTGCCAGCAGCCACGTGGGCCCAGATACGCAGTATTTT
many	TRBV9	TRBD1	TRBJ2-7	CASSVEGQGFHEQYF	TGTGCCAGCAGCGTAGAGGGACAGGGATTCCACGAGCAGTACTTC
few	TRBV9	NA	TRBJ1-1	CASSAQGPNTEAFF	TGTGCCAGCAGCGCACAGGGCCCGAACACTGAAGCTTTCTTT
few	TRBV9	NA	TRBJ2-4	CASSVDLGVGIQYF	TGTGCCAGCAGCGTAGATCTCGGGGTGGGCATTCAGTACTTC
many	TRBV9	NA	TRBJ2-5	CASSVAASETQYF	TGTGCCAGCAGCGTGGCCGCTTCGGAGACCCAGTACTTC
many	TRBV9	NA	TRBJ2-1	CASSGLEAAEQFF	TGTGCCAGCAGCGGACTAGAGGCGGCTGAGCAGTTCTTC
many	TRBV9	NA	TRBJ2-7	CASSHLDSNSYEQYF	TGTGCCAGCAGCCATTTGGACAGCAACTCCTACGAGCAGTACTTC